This T cell receptor beta chain was sequenced during a study of control samples from healthy donors and cancer patients. Sequencing was performed with immunoSEQ multiplex PCR; in TCRdb, only in-frame clones are kept and a portion is missing. This table holds about 130,000 clones, 80% to 95% found once. The specimen was blood. The sequence derives from a woman in her 50s in good health.

CDR3 in amino acids: CASSPPGQVAGNTIYF. The CDR3 DNA follows: TGTGCCAGTAGTCCACCTGGACAGGTCGCGGGAAACACCATATATTTT. The chain links TRBV19 to TRBJ1-3, with 7 bases aligning to TRBD1. Trimming cost V 5 bases and J 4 bases; bases outside gene matches: 11. CDR3 length equals 16 residues. The germline V gene encodes CDR1 LNHDA and CDR2 SQIVND (reference sequence). Full variable domain (missing parts from reference TRBV19 and TRBJ1-3): DGGITQSPKYLFRKEGQNVTLSCEQNLNHDAMYWYRQDPGQGLRLIYYSQIVNDFQKGDIAEGYSVSREKKESFPLTVTSAQKNPTAFYLCASSPPGQVAGNTIYFGEGSWLTVV.